This TCR beta chain comes out of a study of control samples from healthy donors and cancer patients. Sequencing was performed with immunoSEQ multiplex PCR; in TCRdb, only in-frame clones are kept and a portion is missing. This table has roughly 150,000 clones, roughly 89% appearing once. This CDR3 comprises 14 residues. Trimming shortened V by 6 bases and J by 2 bases, and 13 bases separated the two germline ends. Germline loops: CDR1 SNHLY, CDR2 FYNNEI. The chain employs TRBV2 and TRBJ2-5; D may be TRBD2 (6 bases). The TCR sequence derives from a man between 25 and 39 years old in good health. Input material: blood. CDR3 bases: TGTGCCAGCAGAGTCACCGGGAGACAAGAGACCCAGTACTTC. Translation gives CASRVTGRQETQYF.